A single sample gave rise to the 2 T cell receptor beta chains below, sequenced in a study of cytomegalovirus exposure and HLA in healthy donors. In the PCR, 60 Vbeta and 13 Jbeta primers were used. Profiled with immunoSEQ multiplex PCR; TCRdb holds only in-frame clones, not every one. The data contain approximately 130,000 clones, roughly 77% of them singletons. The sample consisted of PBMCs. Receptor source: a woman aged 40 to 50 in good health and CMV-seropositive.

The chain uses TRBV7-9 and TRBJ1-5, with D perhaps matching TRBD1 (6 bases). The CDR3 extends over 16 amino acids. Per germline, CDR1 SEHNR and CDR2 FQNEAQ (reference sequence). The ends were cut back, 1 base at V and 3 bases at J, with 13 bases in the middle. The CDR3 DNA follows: TGTGCCAGCAGCTTAGGGACAGCGACATTCAATCAGCCCCAGCATTTT. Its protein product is CASSLGTATFNQPQHF.

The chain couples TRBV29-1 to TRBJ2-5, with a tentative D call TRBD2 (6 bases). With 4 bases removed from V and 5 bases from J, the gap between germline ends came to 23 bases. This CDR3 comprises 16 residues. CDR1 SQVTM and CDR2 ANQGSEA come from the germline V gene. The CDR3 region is CSVVGGTSLKSETQYF. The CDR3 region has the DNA TGCAGCGTTGTGGGGGGTACCTCCCTTAAGTCGGAGACCCAGTACTTC.